These T cell receptor beta chains were read from a single sample in a study of blood T cell repertoires in COVID-19. The table came from immunoSEQ multiplex PCR; TCRdb's copy has only in-frame clones and leaves some out. The repertoire includes around 170,000 clones, approximately 86% of them detected once, and 7% to 10% sits in the top ten. Input material: peripheral blood. Source of these receptors: a man between 50 and 59 years old with active or convalescent COVID-19. The CDR3 runs from the conserved cysteine through the conserved F or W. The D gene is left open where the match is weak. Clone size is given for some rows only: seen once, a few or many times, or a class if the clone is expanded.

D	V	size	J	CDR3	DNA
-	TRBV18	-	TRBJ2-1	CASSPRSGNTYNEQFF	TGTGCCAGCTCACCGCGGTCGGGGAACACCTACAATGAGCAGTTCTTC
TRBD2	TRBV10-3	-	TRBJ2-3	CASQTSGSSTDTQYF	TGTGCCTCCCAGACTAGCGGGTCTAGCACAGATACGCAGTATTTT
TRBD2	TRBV18	few	TRBJ2-3	CASSPRLAGSTDTQYF	TGTGCCAGCTCTCCTAGACTAGCGGGGAGCACAGATACGCAGTATTTT
TRBD2	TRBV9	-	TRBJ2-3	CASSVGGLVGTDTQYF	TGTGCCAGCAGCGTAGGGGGACTAGTAGGAACAGATACGCAGTATTTT
TRBD2	TRBV29-1	-	TRBJ2-1	CSVETSGGSYNEQFF	TGCAGCGTTGAAACTAGCGGGGGCTCCTACAATGAGCAGTTCTTC
TRBD2	TRBV19	-	TRBJ2-1	CASSIDFGTSLYNEQFF	TGTGCCAGTAGTATAGATTTTGGGACTAGCCTATACAATGAGCAGTTCTTC
TRBD2	TRBV5-4	-	TRBJ2-2	CASSLLVGGRNTGELFF	TGTGCCAGCAGCTTGCTTGTCGGCGGGAGGAACACCGGGGAGCTGTTTTTT
-	TRBV11-2	-	TRBJ2-3	CASSLVPRGDTQYF	TGTGCCAGCAGCTTAGTGCCCCGGGGGGATACGCAGTATTTT
TRBD1	TRBV2	-	TRBJ1-6	CASSIGQGEGSPLHF	TGTGCCAGCAGTATTGGACAGGGGGAGGGTTCACCCCTCCACTTT
TRBD1	TRBV28	-	TRBJ2-2	CASRQGADTGELFF	TGTGCCAGCCGACAGGGGGCGGACACCGGGGAGCTGTTTTTT
TRBD2	TRBV14	-	TRBJ2-3	CASSQERIAGGDTQYF	TGTGCCAGCAGCCAAGAGAGGATAGCGGGAGGAGATACGCAGTATTTT
-	TRBV6-4	-	TRBJ1-1	CASSEQENTEAFF	TGTGCCAGCAGTGAACAGGAGAACACTGAAGCTTTCTTT
-	TRBV9	-	TRBJ1-4	CASGGGGYNEKLFF	TGTGCCAGTGGAGGAGGCGGATATAATGAAAAACTGTTTTTT
TRBD2	TRBV29-1	-	TRBJ2-1	CSVDPFTSENNEQFF	TGCAGCGTTGACCCCTTCACTAGCGAGAACAATGAGCAGTTCTTC
TRBD1	TRBV28	-	TRBJ1-6	CASISPGDSNSPLHF	TGTGCCAGCATCTCCCCGGGGGACAGTAATTCACCCCTCCACTTT
TRBD1	TRBV5-6	-	TRBJ1-6	CASSDGQGGSPLHF	TGTGCCAGCAGCGATGGACAGGGGGGCTCACCCCTCCACTTT
TRBD1	TRBV7-2	once	TRBJ1-2	CASSLPDRPYGYTF	TGTGCCAGCAGCTTGCCGGACAGGCCCTATGGCTACACCTTC
TRBD1	TRBV25-1	-	TRBJ1-2	CASSEGDRAMAGYTF	TGTGCCAGCAGTGAAGGGGACAGGGCTATGGCTGGCTACACCTTC
-	TRBV7-9	-	TRBJ2-7	CASSLVQSYEQYF	TGTGCCAGCAGCTTAGTACAATCCTACGAGCAGTACTTC
TRBD2	TRBV20-1	once	TRBJ2-3	CSASTASGVDTQYF	TGCAGTGCTAGTACGGCTAGCGGGGTGGATACGCAGTATTTT
-	TRBV25-1	once	TRBJ1-5	CASRAHQGCDQPQHF	TGTGCCAGCAGAGCTCATCAGGGGTGCGATCAGCCCCAGCATTTT
-	TRBV30	-	TRBJ1-3	CASSFRGMASSGNTIYF	TGTGCCTCCTCATTCCGGGGAATGGCGAGCTCTGGAAACACCATATATTTT
-	TRBV12-3/TRBV12-4	-	TRBJ1-5	CASSFTGNQPQHF	TGTGCCAGCAGTTTCACAGGGAACCAGCCCCAGCATTTT
-	TRBV3-1/TRBV3-2	-	TRBJ1-6	CASSLTAYNSPLHF	TGTGCCAGCAGCTTAACAGCCTATAATTCACCCCTCCACTTT
-	TRBV10-3	-	TRBJ1-2	CATQGNTNYGYTF	TGTGCCACCCAGGGAAATACTAACTATGGCTACACCTTC
TRBD1	TRBV5-5	-	TRBJ2-3	CASSFGTVGTDTQYF	TGTGCCAGCAGCTTCGGGACAGTGGGGACAGATACGCAGTATTTT
TRBD2	TRBV5-1	-	TRBJ2-3	CASSLAPSGGLSTDTQYF	TGCGCCAGCAGCTTGGCGCCTAGCGGGGGGCTTAGCACAGATACGCAGTATTTT
TRBD1	TRBV19	-	TRBJ2-7	CASSSILTGTVSYEQYF	TGTGCCAGTAGTTCTATCCTCACCGGGACAGTCTCCTACGAGCAGTACTTC
TRBD1	TRBV29-1	-	TRBJ1-1	CSVEDLPGGNTEAFF	TGCAGCGTTGAAGATCTGCCAGGGGGCAACACTGAAGCTTTCTTT
TRBD2	TRBV27	-	TRBJ2-1	CASSELLAGGYNEQFF	TGTGCCAGCAGTGAACTCCTAGCGGGAGGTTACAATGAGCAGTTCTTC
-	TRBV5-1	few	TRBJ1-1	CASTAGLNTEAFF	TGCGCCAGTACCGCGGGGCTGAACACTGAAGCTTTCTTT
TRBD1	TRBV2	-	TRBJ1-5	CASRPIGQGGDQPQHF	TGTGCCAGCAGGCCAATAGGACAGGGTGGAGATCAGCCCCAGCATTTT
TRBD1	TRBV5-6	once	TRBJ1-2	CASSLQGAHGYTF	TGTGCCAGCAGCCTACAGGGGGCGCATGGCTACACCTTC
-	TRBV2	-	TRBJ2-7	CASTSLYEQYF	TGTGCCAGCACAAGCCTCTACGAGCAGTACTTC
TRBD1	TRBV23-1	-	TRBJ1-3	CASRTGGLGNTIYF	TGCGCCAGCAGGACAGGGGGCTTAGGAAACACCATATATTTT
TRBD1	TRBV4-3	-	TRBJ1-1	CASSQDTDSRTGAFF	TGCGCCAGCAGCCAAGATACCGACTCCCGGACAGGAGCTTTCTTT